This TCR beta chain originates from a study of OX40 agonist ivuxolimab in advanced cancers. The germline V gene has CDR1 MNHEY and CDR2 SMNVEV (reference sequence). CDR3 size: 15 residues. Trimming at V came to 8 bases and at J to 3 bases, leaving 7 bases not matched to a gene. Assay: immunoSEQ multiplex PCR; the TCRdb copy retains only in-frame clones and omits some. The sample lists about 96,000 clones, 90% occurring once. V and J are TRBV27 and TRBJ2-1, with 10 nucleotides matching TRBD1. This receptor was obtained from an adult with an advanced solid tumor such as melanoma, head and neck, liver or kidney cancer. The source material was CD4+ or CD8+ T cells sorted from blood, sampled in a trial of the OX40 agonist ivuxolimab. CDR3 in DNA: TGTGCCAGCGATCGTCGGACAGGGGGCTACAATGAGCAGTTCTTC. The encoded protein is CASDRRTGGYNEQFF.